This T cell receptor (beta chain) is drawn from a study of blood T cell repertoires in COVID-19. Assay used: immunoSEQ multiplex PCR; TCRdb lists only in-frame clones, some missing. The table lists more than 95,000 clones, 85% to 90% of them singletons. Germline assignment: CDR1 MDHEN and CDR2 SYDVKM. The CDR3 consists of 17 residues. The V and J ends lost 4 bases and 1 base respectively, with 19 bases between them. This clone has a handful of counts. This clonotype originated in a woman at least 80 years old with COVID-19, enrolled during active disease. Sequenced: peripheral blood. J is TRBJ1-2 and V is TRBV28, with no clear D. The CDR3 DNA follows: TGTGCCAGCAGTTCGGCCGGTAGAGGATCCTATAACTATGGCTACACCTTC. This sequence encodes CASSSAGRGSYNYGYTF.